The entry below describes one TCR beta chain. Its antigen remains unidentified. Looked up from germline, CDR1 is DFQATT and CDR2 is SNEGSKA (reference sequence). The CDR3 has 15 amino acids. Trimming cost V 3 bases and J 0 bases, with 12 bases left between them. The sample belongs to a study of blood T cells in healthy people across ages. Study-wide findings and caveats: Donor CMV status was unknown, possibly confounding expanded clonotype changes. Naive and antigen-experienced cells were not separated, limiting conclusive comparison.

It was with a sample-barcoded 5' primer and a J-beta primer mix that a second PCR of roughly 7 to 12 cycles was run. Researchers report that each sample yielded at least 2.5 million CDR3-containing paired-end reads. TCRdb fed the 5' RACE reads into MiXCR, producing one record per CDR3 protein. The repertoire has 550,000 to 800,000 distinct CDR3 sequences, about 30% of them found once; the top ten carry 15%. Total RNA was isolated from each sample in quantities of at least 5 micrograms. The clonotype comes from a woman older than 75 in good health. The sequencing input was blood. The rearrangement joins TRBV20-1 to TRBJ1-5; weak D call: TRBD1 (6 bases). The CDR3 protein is CSARDSDYSNQPQHF. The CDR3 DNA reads TGCAGTGCTAGGGACAGTGACTATAGCAATCAGCCCCAGCATTTT.